This TCR beta chain was obtained from a study of CD8 T cells in Susac syndrome. General study points: The authors acknowledged that the study's TCR sequencing and HLA analysis involved relatively few individuals.

For this clonotype: Its antigen is unidentified.

Reverse transcription of about 0.5 to 1 ug RNA used random hexamers. Across 54 Vbeta and 13 Jbeta, immunoSEQ multiplex PCR amplified TCR beta CDR3. Each CDR3 protein gets one entry after TCRdb re-called the immunoSEQ multiplex PCR reads with MiXCR. The sample carries 130,000 or so distinct CDR3 sequences, approximately 94% recorded once. Sequencing of TCR beta covered CD8+ and CD4+ T cells obtained from blood. Negative isolation yielded CD8+ and CD4+ T cells; FACS enriched TEMRA cells. Trimming took off 4 bases at V and 5 bases at J, with 15 bases between the two ends. This CDR3 contains 15 residues. Germline V lookup: CDR1 SGHRS, CDR2 YFSETQ.

This TCR came from a human donor in good health. The sequencing sample was made of CD4+ T cells from PBMCs. J is TRBJ2-2 and V is TRBV5-1; TRBD2 might be the D (5 bases). CDR3 in DNA: TGCGCCAGCAGCCCGACTACTGCGGCTACCGGGGAGCTGTTTTTT. It codes for CASSPTTAATGELFF.